Below, 30 T cell receptor beta chains from the same sample are listed, as sequenced in a study of cytomegalovirus exposure and HLA in healthy donors. PCR was performed using 60 Vbeta and 13 Jbeta primers. TCRdb keeps only in-frame clones here, not all; method: immunoSEQ multiplex PCR. Counted here are around 67,000 clones, roughly 68% occurring once; the ten biggest clones make up roughly 3%. Sequencing input: PBMCs. These receptors were collected from a woman between 50 and 59 years old in good health and CMV-seronegative.

This clone was seen a handful of times. This chain connects TRBV27 to TRBJ2-3; D may be TRBD1 (5 bases). The CDR3 has 17 amino acids. Germline CDR1 and CDR2: MNHEY and SMNVEV (reference sequence). Between the trimmed V and J ends, which lost 4 bases and 2 bases, there was a span of 19 bases. The CDR3 nucleotides are TGTGCCAGCAGTTCCCAAAAACGACAGACAAACACAGATACGCAGTATTTT. Translation gives CASSSQKRQTNTDTQYF.

The chain uses TRBV19 and TRBJ1-2; no clear D. The ends were cut back, 7 bases at V and 5 bases at J, with 17 bases in the middle. This CDR3 is built from 14 residues. Germline V gives CDR1 LNHDA, CDR2 SQIVND (reference sequence). CDR3 sequence reads: CASIPSPPFYGYTF. The CDR3 nucleotides are TGTGCCAGTATTCCGAGTCCACCTTTTTATGGCTACACCTTC.

A note on this clone: The identical CDR3 is also encoded by other nucleotide sequences in the sample. J is TRBJ1-1 and V is TRBV18, with TRBD1 as a possible D gene (5 bases). Germline values: CDR1 KGHSH, CDR2 LQKENI. This CDR3 has 14 amino acids. The V and J ends lost 1 base and 0 bases respectively, with 6 bases between them. CDR3 coding DNA: TGTGCCAGCTCACCACAGGGGATGAACACTGAAGCTTTCTTT. Residues: CASSPQGMNTEAFF.

V gene TRBV29-1 combines with J gene TRBJ2-7; no definite D call. The V end was cut by 4 bases, the J end by 1 base, with 8 bases between. The CDR3 consists of 12 residues. Germline assignment: CDR1 SQVTM and CDR2 ANQGSEA. CDR3: CSVGMASYEQYF. The DNA for the CDR3 is TGCAGCGTTGGTATGGCTTCCTACGAGCAGTACTTC.

This chain joins TRBV7-2 and TRBJ2-4; TRBD1 aligns across 8 bases. Germline V gene data show CDR1 as SGHTA and CDR2 as FQGNSA. CDR3 length: 15 residues. The junction had 7 bases not matched to a gene; V was cut back by 3 bases and J by 6 bases. The CDR3 loop reads CASSLRQGTLNIQYF. The CDR3 coding sequence is TGTGCCAGCAGCTTGAGACAGGGGACTCTAAACATTCAGTACTTC.

CDR3 sequence (DNA): TGCGCCAGCAGCTTGAACCCAGGGGGTAGCAGCACTGAAGCTTTCTTT. Amino acids: CASSLNPGGSSTEAFF. The chain combines TRBV5-1 with TRBJ1-1; 7 positions match TRBD1. Germline loops: CDR1 SGHRS, CDR2 YFSETQ. V was pared by 1 base and J by 4 bases, with 10 bases of the junction left unmatched. CDR3 length: 16 amino acids.

The chain links TRBV19 to TRBJ1-5; D perhaps matches TRBD1 (5 bases). This CDR3 has 14 residues. V lost 6 bases and J lost 4, with 13 bases in between. Germline CDR1 is LNHDA and CDR2 is SQIVND (reference sequence). The CDR3 nucleotides are TGTGCCAGTAGGGGGGAGGGAAATAATCAGCCCCAGCATTTT. Protein: CASRGEGNNQPQHF.

This clone appeared a single time. The rearrangement uses TRBV29-1 and TRBJ2-3; 9 bases are a match to TRBD2. Germline trimming cut 8 bases from V and 4 bases from J; bases unmatched to any gene: 10. The CDR3 loop spans 14 amino acids. Per germline, CDR1 SQVTM and CDR2 ANQGSEA. This CDR3 is CSSDGTSRPDTQYF. In nucleotides, the CDR3 is TGCAGCTCAGACGGGACTAGCCGGCCAGATACGCAGTATTTT.

This chain links TRBV28 with TRBJ1-5; 9 bases fit TRBD1. Germline V gene lookup returns CDR1 MDHEN and CDR2 SYDVKM. This CDR3 spans 16 amino acids. The J segment lost 0 bases and the V segment lost 4 bases, leaving 4 bases of the junction unmatched. CDR3 coding DNA: TGTGCCAGCAGTTCCGGGGACAGGGATAGCAATCAGCCCCAGCATTTT. As protein: CASSSGDRDSNQPQHF.

The chain carries TRBV5-5 and TRBJ1-5; no clear D gene. V was cut by 2 bases and J by 0 bases, with 12 bases left in between. The CDR3 sequence is 16 residues long. Germline assignment: CDR1 SGHKS and CDR2 YYEKEE (reference sequence). CDR3: CASSFGQSHSNQPQHF. CDR3 bases: TGTGCCAGCAGCTTTGGGCAGTCACATAGCAATCAGCCCCAGCATTTT.

This clone was counted only a few times. This sequence joins TRBV6-6 and TRBJ2-3, with a possible D match to TRBD1 (5 bases). CDR3 length: 12 residues. Per the germline V gene, CDR1 is MNHNY and CDR2 is SVGAGI (reference sequence). V lost 6 bases and J 11 bases, leaving 15 bases between the germline ends. The CDR3 sequence is CASSQGGAMQYF. CDR3 coding DNA: TGTGCCAGCAGCCAAGGTGGGGCGATGCAGTATTTT.

V is TRBV5-1 and J is TRBJ1-4; tentative D call: TRBD1 (5 bases). This CDR3 is 15 amino acids long. Between the trimmed V and J ends, which lost 4 bases and 2 bases, there was a span of 12 bases. Germline V gives CDR1 SGHRS, CDR2 YFSETQ. The CDR3 sequence: CASSGEGHTNEKLFF. The CDR3 coding sequence is TGCGCCAGCAGCGGGGAGGGGCACACTAATGAAAAACTGTTTTTT.

J is TRBJ2-1 and V is TRBV14; 8 bases are a match to TRBD1. The V segment lost 3 bases and the J segment 0 bases; nucleotides outside the gene matches: 4. CDR1 SGHDN and CDR2 FVKESK come from the germline V gene. The CDR3 has 16 residues. CDR3 in amino acids: CASSQAGTGSYNEQFF. In nucleotides, the CDR3 is TGTGCCAGCAGCCAGGCCGGGACAGGCTCCTACAATGAGCAGTTCTTC.

This clone was counted between two and nine times. CDR3 in DNA: TGTGCCAGCAGTGGCCGGGACAGGGGGCTTAACCAATATGAAAAACTGTTTTTT. Its translation is CASSGRDRGLNQYEKLFF. This sequence joins TRBV25-1 and TRBJ1-4, with 12 nucleotides matching TRBD1. Germline lookup yields CDR1 MGHDK and CDR2 SYGVNS. The CDR3 loop spans 18 amino acids. J lost 6 bases, V lost 4 bases, and 12 bases had no gene match.

The chain carries TRBV5-1 and TRBJ2-3; D is ambiguous. CDR1 SGHRS and CDR2 YFSETQ come from the germline V gene. CDR3 length: 15 residues. Trimming shortened V by 0 bases and J by 1 base, and 9 bases separated the two germline ends. The CDR3 here is CASSLGPGRTDTQYF. For the CDR3, the DNA is TGCGCCAGCAGCTTGGGGCCTGGCCGCACAGATACGCAGTATTTT.

The chain combines TRBV19 with TRBJ1-2; the match to TRBD1 covers 7 bases. Trimming took 8 bases from V and 4 from J; bases not matched to a gene: 7. CDR3 size: 13 residues. Germline values: CDR1 LNHDA, CDR2 SQIVND (reference sequence). The CDR3 protein is CASEDRISYGYTF. DNA for the CDR3: TGTGCCAGTGAGGACAGGATTTCCTATGGCTACACCTTC. Full variable domain (outside the CDR3, taken from reference TRBV19 and TRBJ1-2): DGGITQSPKYLFRKEGQNVTLSCEQNLNHDAMYWYRQDPGQGLRLIYYSQIVNDFQKGDIAEGYSVSREKKESFPLTVTSAQKNPTAFYLCASEDRISYGYTFGSGTRLTVV.

This chain links TRBV5-8 with TRBJ2-7, with TRBD2 matching 13 bases. This CDR3 comprises 15 residues. Germline lookup yields CDR1 SGHTS and CDR2 YDEGEE. V lost 0 bases to trimming and J lost 3 bases; unmatched junction nucleotides: 0. DNA of the CDR3: TGTGCCAGCAGCTTGGGGACTAGCGGGAGCTACGAGCAGTACTTC. This gives the protein CASSLGTSGSYEQYF.

The rearrangement uses TRBV6-4 and TRBJ1-1; D might be TRBD1 (5 bases). V dropped 0 bases and J dropped 1 base, with 6 bases sitting between them. The CDR3 runs to 14 residues. Germline V CDR1 and CDR2: MRHNA, SNTAGT. CDR3 amino acids: CASSDSTENTEAFF. CDR3 bases: TGTGCCAGCAGTGACTCGACAGAGAACACTGAAGCTTTCTTT.

The chain couples TRBV27 to TRBJ2-1; 9 bases align to TRBD2. Trimming at V came to 7 bases and at J to 8 bases, leaving 12 bases not matched to a gene. The CDR3 spans 15 residues. Germline CDR1 and CDR2: MNHEY and SMNVEV (reference sequence). The CDR3 here is CASMTGGRGVDEQFF. The DNA of the CDR3 is TGTGCCAGCATGACTGGCGGGAGGGGCGTCGATGAGCAGTTCTTC.

The chain combines TRBV9 with TRBJ1-2; 9 bases are shared with TRBD1. This CDR3 has 15 residues. V lost 3 bases and J lost 6; bases outside the gene matches: 9. Germline V lookup: CDR1 SGDLS, CDR2 YYNGEE. The CDR3 is CASSADRGLVDGYTF. The CDR3 nucleotides are TGTGCCAGCAGCGCGGACAGGGGATTAGTAGATGGCTACACCTTC.

The genes are TRBV29-1 and TRBJ2-6; unclear D gene. The germline V gene has CDR1 SQVTM and CDR2 ANQGSEA. Trimming stripped 4 bases from V and 2 bases from J, with 3 bases between. The CDR3 runs 12 residues. In nucleotides, the CDR3 is TGCAGCGTTGCGGCTGGGGCCAACGTCCTGACTTTC. It specifies CSVAAGANVLTF. The whole variable domain, remainder taken from reference TRBV29-1 and TRBJ2-6, is SAVISQKPSRDICQRGTSLTIQCQVDSQVTMMFWYRQQPGQSLTLIATANQGSEATYESGFVIDKFPISRPNLTFSTLTVSNMSPEDSSIYLCSVAAGANVLTFGAGSRLTVL.

The table lists this clone with a few counts. The chain carries TRBV2 and TRBJ2-3, with 9 positions matching TRBD2. V lost 2 bases and J lost 3; bases outside the gene matches: 9. CDR3 length equals 17 residues. The V gene's germline CDR1 is SNHLY and CDR2 FYNNEI. The CDR3 DNA is TGTGCCAGCAGTGAACTAGGCGCTAGCGGGATGACAGATACGCAGTATTTT. Translated, it gives CASSELGASGMTDTQYF.

This clone was detected only a few times. The chain carries TRBV7-2 and TRBJ2-1; TRBD2 aligns across 9 bases. Losses at the gene ends were 6 bases for V and 0 bases for J; bases not matched to a gene: 3. The germline V gene encodes CDR1 SGHTA and CDR2 FQGNSA. CDR3 length: 15 residues. DNA of the CDR3: TGTGCCAGCAGTTATAGCGGGAGCTCCTACAATGAGCAGTTCTTC. The encoded protein is CASSYSGSSYNEQFF. The complete variable domain, with remaining parts taken from reference TRBV7-2 and TRBJ2-1, reads GAGVSQSPSNKVTEKGKDVELRCDPISGHTALYWYRQSLGQGLEFLIYFQGNSAPDKSGLPSDRFSAERTGGSVSTLTIQRTQQEDSAVYLCASSYSGSSYNEQFFGPGTRLTVL.

CDR3 region: CASSPQGPTQYF. Here the CDR3 DNA reads TGTGCCAGCAGCCCTCAGGGTCCGACCCAGTACTTC. The J gene is TRBJ2-5, the V gene TRBV7-2; TRBD1 is a possible D gene (5 bases). The V end was cut by 5 bases, the J end by 7 bases, with 11 bases between. This CDR3 is 12 amino acids long. Per germline, CDR1 SGHTA and CDR2 FQGNSA.

This clone has just one count. This chain links TRBV4-2 with TRBJ2-1; the match to TRBD2 covers 11 bases. The germline V gene encodes CDR1 LGHNA and CDR2 YNFKEQ. This CDR3 is built from 18 residues. Trimming at V came to 4 bases and at J to 4 bases, leaving 12 bases not matched to a gene. The CDR3 sequence: CASSPITLTSGNYNEQFF. CDR3 coding DNA: TGTGCCAGCAGCCCAATAACCCTGACTAGCGGGAATTACAATGAGCAGTTCTTC.

This chain connects TRBV28 to TRBJ1-2, with a weak D call TRBD1 (5 bases). Germline CDR1 is MDHEN and CDR2 is SYDVKM. The CDR3 is 15 residues long. V was cut by 2 bases and J by 4 bases, with 14 bases left in between. CDR3: CASSLISGLGYGYTF. In nucleotides, the CDR3 is TGTGCCAGCAGTTTAATCTCAGGGCTTGGCTATGGCTACACCTTC.

The chain employs TRBV19 and TRBJ2-5, with D perhaps matching TRBD1 (6 bases). This CDR3 is 15 amino acids long. V was shortened by 1 base and J by 4 bases, with 13 bases between the two germline ends. Germline V gene sequence: CDR1 LNHDA, CDR2 SQIVND (reference sequence). In DNA form, the CDR3 reads TGTGCCAGTAGTATAGTACAGGGTAGGGCAGAGACCCAGTACTTC. The encoded protein is CASSIVQGRAETQYF.

This chain joins TRBV7-2 and TRBJ2-7; TRBD2 matches at 10 bases. Germline V gene sequence: CDR1 SGHTA, CDR2 FQGNSA. J gave up 9 bases and V 4 bases, and 9 bases lay outside the gene matches. CDR3 length: 14 residues. CDR3 coding DNA: TGTGCCAGCAGCTCAACCGGGACTAGCGAGGCGCAGTACTTC. This gives the protein CASSSTGTSEAQYF. The variable domain in full, with the rest retrieved from reference TRBV7-2 and TRBJ2-7, is GAGVSQSPSNKVTEKGKDVELRCDPISGHTALYWYRQSLGQGLEFLIYFQGNSAPDKSGLPSDRFSAERTGGSVSTLTIQRTQQEDSAVYLCASSSTGTSEAQYFGPGTRLTVT.

The chain recombines TRBV5-1 with TRBJ1-2, with D possibly TRBD1 on 5 matching bases. Germline V CDR1 and CDR2: SGHRS, YFSETQ. The CDR3 length is 15 residues. V was cut by 0 bases and J by 4 bases, with 13 bases left in between. This chain's CDR3 is CASSLETRGSYGYTF. In DNA, the CDR3 is TGCGCCAGCAGCTTGGAAACGCGGGGGTCCTATGGCTACACCTTC.

The V and J genes are TRBV9 and TRBJ2-5, with a possible D match to TRBD2 (6 bases). V gave up 3 bases and J gave up 2 bases, with 11 bases separating them. The CDR3 has 14 residues. Looked up from germline, CDR1 is SGDLS and CDR2 is YYNGEE. The CDR3: CASSDFSGQETQYF. CDR3 sequence (DNA): TGTGCCAGCAGCGACTTTAGCGGTCAAGAGACCCAGTACTTC.